This is a list of T cell receptor beta chains from one sample in a study of T cell responses to AZD1222 COVID-19 vaccine. Generated by immunoSEQ multiplex PCR, the TCRdb table keeps only in-frame clones and is missing some. The sample shows 150,000 to 200,000 clones, just over 90% of them seen only once. Here the sequenced sample was peripheral blood, taken on day 0 of AZD1222 vaccination. The receptors were sampled from an adult in good health. Each CDR3 is given with its conserved first and last residue. A D gene is named only where the DNA matches it firmly. Not every row has a clone size; where given, it reads once, few, many or a size class.

abundance: -; d_gene: TRBD1; j_gene: TRBJ1-2; v_gene: TRBV7-2; CDR3nt: TGTGCCAGCAGCTCGGACAGGGCGAACTATGGCTACACCTTC; CDR3aa: CASSSDRANYGYTF
abundance: -; d_gene: -; j_gene: TRBJ1-1; v_gene: TRBV19; CDR3nt: TGTGCCAGTAGTATAGTTCCGGGGAACACTGAAGCTTTCTTT; CDR3aa: CASSIVPGNTEAFF
abundance: -; d_gene: -; j_gene: TRBJ1-4; v_gene: TRBV6-5; CDR3nt: TGTGCCAGCAGTTACGGGGGCGGGCATGAAAAACTGTTTTTT; CDR3aa: CASSYGGGHEKLFF
abundance: -; d_gene: -; j_gene: TRBJ2-3; v_gene: TRBV11-2; CDR3nt: TGTGCCAGCAGCTTCGGGGTTCTCAGCACAGATACGCAGTATTTT; CDR3aa: CASSFGVLSTDTQYF
abundance: -; d_gene: -; j_gene: TRBJ2-5; v_gene: TRBV12-3/TRBV12-4; CDR3nt: TGTGCCAGCAGTTTCCGGGGCTGGGAGACCCAGTACTTC; CDR3aa: CASSFRGWETQYF
abundance: once; d_gene: TRBD2; j_gene: TRBJ2-1; v_gene: TRBV7-9; CDR3nt: TGTGCCAGCAGCGGACATAGCGGGGGTCCCCCCTTATCCTACAATGAGCAGTTCTTC; CDR3aa: CASSGHSGGPPLSYNEQFF
abundance: -; d_gene: -; j_gene: TRBJ1-4; v_gene: TRBV15; CDR3nt: TGTGCCACCAGCACGATCGAGGGGGGGAGTGAAAAACTGTTTTTT; CDR3aa: CATSTIEGGSEKLFF
abundance: -; d_gene: -; j_gene: TRBJ1-4; v_gene: TRBV5-1; CDR3nt: TGCGCCAGCAGCCCGGCCGGGTCGACAGAAAAACTGTTTTTT; CDR3aa: CASSPAGSTEKLFF
abundance: -; d_gene: TRBD1; j_gene: TRBJ2-5; v_gene: TRBV27; CDR3nt: TGTGCCAACACCCTGTTCGGGACAGCCCCTTGGGAGACCCAGTACTTC; CDR3aa: CANTLFGTAPWETQYF
abundance: -; d_gene: TRBD2; j_gene: TRBJ2-7; v_gene: TRBV20-1; CDR3nt: TGCAGTGCTAGTGATAGCGGGAGCTCCTCCTACGAGCAGTACTTC; CDR3aa: CSASDSGSSSYEQYF
abundance: -; d_gene: TRBD1; j_gene: TRBJ1-2; v_gene: TRBV5-8; CDR3nt: TGTGCCAGCAGCTTGGTCGACAGGGTCTTTGGCTATGGCTACACCTTC; CDR3aa: CASSLVDRVFGYGYTF
abundance: -; d_gene: -; j_gene: TRBJ2-2; v_gene: TRBV6-1; CDR3nt: TGTGCCAGCAGTGAAGAAGGGAACCTCAGGACCGGGGAGCTGTTTTTT; CDR3aa: CASSEEGNLRTGELFF
abundance: once; d_gene: -; j_gene: TRBJ2-1; v_gene: TRBV11-2; CDR3nt: TGTGCCAGCAGCCCTGTCGGGTCCTACAATGAGCAGTTCTTC; CDR3aa: CASSPVGSYNEQFF
abundance: -; d_gene: -; j_gene: TRBJ1-3; v_gene: TRBV5-1; CDR3nt: TGCGCCAGCAGCTTGGCGGGGGTCGGAAACACCATATATTTT; CDR3aa: CASSLAGVGNTIYF
abundance: -; d_gene: -; j_gene: TRBJ1-4; v_gene: TRBV19; CDR3nt: TGTGCCAGCAAAGAGCGTGCAACTAATGAAAAACTGTTTTTT; CDR3aa: CASKERATNEKLFF
abundance: -; d_gene: TRBD1; j_gene: TRBJ1-1; v_gene: TRBV10-3; CDR3nt: TGTGCCATCAGTGAGCCCCGGGACAGGGGCACAGGGGACACTGAAGCTTTCTTT; CDR3aa: CAISEPRDRGTGDTEAFF
abundance: once; d_gene: TRBD1; j_gene: TRBJ1-5; v_gene: TRBV5-5; CDR3nt: TGTGCCAGCAGCTTAGGACAGGGCCTTCAGCCCCAGCATTTT; CDR3aa: CASSLGQGLQPQHF
abundance: -; d_gene: -; j_gene: TRBJ1-1; v_gene: TRBV28; CDR3nt: TGTGCCAGCAATGAAGGGTTAGAAGCTTTCTTT; CDR3aa: CASNEGLEAFF
abundance: -; d_gene: -; j_gene: TRBJ2-7; v_gene: TRBV5-1; CDR3nt: TGCGCCAGCAGCTTGTTAACCGGCGAGCAGTACTTC; CDR3aa: CASSLLTGEQYF
abundance: -; d_gene: TRBD1; j_gene: TRBJ1-2; v_gene: TRBV30; CDR3nt: TGTGCCTGGGGAAGACAGGGCGGCGATGGCTACACCTTC; CDR3aa: CAWGRQGGDGYTF
abundance: -; d_gene: TRBD1; j_gene: TRBJ2-7; v_gene: TRBV9; CDR3nt: TGTGCCAGCAGCACACGTACCGGGACAGGGATTAACGAGCAGTACTTC; CDR3aa: CASSTRTGTGINEQYF
abundance: -; d_gene: TRBD1; j_gene: TRBJ1-1; v_gene: TRBV19; CDR3nt: TGTGCCAGTAGTTGGGGACAGGGTAGGACTGAAGCTTTCTTT; CDR3aa: CASSWGQGRTEAFF
abundance: -; d_gene: -; j_gene: TRBJ2-7; v_gene: TRBV3-1/TRBV3-2; CDR3nt: TGTGCCAGCAGCCAAGCAATAGCGCTTTACTACGAGCAGTACTTC; CDR3aa: CASSQAIALYYEQYF
abundance: -; d_gene: -; j_gene: TRBJ1-4; v_gene: TRBV15; CDR3nt: TGTGCCACCAGCAGAGTTGGGAGCCCTAATGAAAAACTGTTTTTT; CDR3aa: CATSRVGSPNEKLFF
abundance: once; d_gene: -; j_gene: TRBJ1-1; v_gene: TRBV7-6; CDR3nt: TGTGCCAGCAGCTTTCAGGAAACTTTGAACACTGAAGCTTTCTTT; CDR3aa: CASSFQETLNTEAFF
abundance: -; d_gene: -; j_gene: TRBJ1-4; v_gene: TRBV6-5; CDR3nt: TGTGCCAGCAGGTTCTCGACAGGTGATGAAAAACTGTTTTTT; CDR3aa: CASRFSTGDEKLFF
abundance: -; d_gene: -; j_gene: TRBJ2-7; v_gene: TRBV4-1; CDR3nt: TGCGCCAGCAGCCATCCCGGGACTCCCTCCTACGAGCAGTACTTC; CDR3aa: CASSHPGTPSYEQYF
abundance: -; d_gene: -; j_gene: TRBJ2-7; v_gene: TRBV6-5; CDR3nt: TGTGCCAGCGTTGGACCCGGGACACGCTCCTACGAGCAGTACTTC; CDR3aa: CASVGPGTRSYEQYF
abundance: -; d_gene: TRBD2; j_gene: TRBJ2-5; v_gene: TRBV11-2; CDR3nt: TGTGCCAGCAGCTTAGGATCTAGCGGGAAATACGAGACCCAGTACTTC; CDR3aa: CASSLGSSGKYETQYF
abundance: -; d_gene: -; j_gene: TRBJ2-2; v_gene: TRBV24-1; CDR3nt: TGTGCCACCAGTGATTTGGACGGGGAGCTGTTTTTT; CDR3aa: CATSDLDGELFF
abundance: -; d_gene: -; j_gene: TRBJ1-6; v_gene: TRBV5-1; CDR3nt: TGCGCCAGCAGCGCCGGACAGAATTCACCCCTCCACTTT; CDR3aa: CASSAGQNSPLHF
abundance: -; d_gene: TRBD1; j_gene: TRBJ2-3; v_gene: TRBV5-6; CDR3nt: TGTGCCAGCAGCTTGGTGGGACAGGGAAGCACAGATACGCAGTATTTT; CDR3aa: CASSLVGQGSTDTQYF
abundance: -; d_gene: TRBD2; j_gene: TRBJ2-7; v_gene: TRBV9; CDR3nt: TGTGCCAGCAGCGTCGGGACTAGCGGCTACGAGCAGTACTTC; CDR3aa: CASSVGTSGYEQYF
abundance: -; d_gene: -; j_gene: TRBJ2-7; v_gene: TRBV30; CDR3nt: TGTGCCTGGAGTCGCGGGGGCCCTCTTAGGGACGAGCAGTACTTC; CDR3aa: CAWSRGGPLRDEQYF
abundance: -; d_gene: TRBD1; j_gene: TRBJ1-1; v_gene: TRBV24-1; CDR3nt: TGTGCCACCAGTGATTTGCCAACAGGGGACGGGGACACTGAAGCTTTCTTT; CDR3aa: CATSDLPTGDGDTEAFF
abundance: once; d_gene: -; j_gene: TRBJ1-6; v_gene: TRBV23-1; CDR3nt: TGCGCCAGCAGTCACGGGTCTTACTATAATTCACCCCTCCACTTT; CDR3aa: CASSHGSYYNSPLHF
abundance: -; d_gene: -; j_gene: TRBJ2-6; v_gene: TRBV7-6; CDR3nt: TGTGCCAGCAGCTTAGAGGTGTCTGGGGCCAACGTCCTGACTTTC; CDR3aa: CASSLEVSGANVLTF
abundance: -; d_gene: TRBD1; j_gene: TRBJ2-1; v_gene: TRBV12-3/TRBV12-4; CDR3nt: TGTGCCAGCAGTTTTCGACAGGGGTCCGAGCAGTTCTTC; CDR3aa: CASSFRQGSEQFF
abundance: -; d_gene: -; j_gene: TRBJ2-2; v_gene: TRBV27; CDR3nt: TGTGCCAGCGGGCGGCATACCGGGGAGCTGTTTTTT; CDR3aa: CASGRHTGELFF
abundance: -; d_gene: TRBD2; j_gene: TRBJ2-7; v_gene: TRBV6-5; CDR3nt: TGTGCCAGCAGTACGACTAGCGGGATTGATTACGAGCAGTACTTC; CDR3aa: CASSTTSGIDYEQYF
abundance: once; d_gene: -; j_gene: TRBJ1-1; v_gene: TRBV30; CDR3nt: TGTGCCTGGAGTGTCTCACAGAACACTGAAGCTTTCTTT; CDR3aa: CAWSVSQNTEAFF
abundance: -; d_gene: -; j_gene: TRBJ1-2; v_gene: TRBV3-1/TRBV3-2; CDR3nt: TGTGCCAGCAGCCCCCTGGGGGACAACTACCTTACTCTCTATGGCTACACCTTC; CDR3aa: CASSPLGDNYLTLYGYTF
abundance: -; d_gene: TRBD2; j_gene: TRBJ2-1; v_gene: TRBV5-8; CDR3nt: TGTGCCAGCAGGGCCGGGACTAGCCTCTACAATGAGCAGTTCTTC; CDR3aa: CASRAGTSLYNEQFF
abundance: -; d_gene: -; j_gene: TRBJ1-3; v_gene: TRBV3-1/TRBV3-2; CDR3nt: TGTGCCAGTACGCCTTCAGGATCCTCTGGAAACACCATATATTTT; CDR3aa: CASTPSGSSGNTIYF